These 16 T cell receptor beta chains originate from one sample sequenced in a study of T cells in narcolepsy (dated by TCRdb to 2016 to 2018). Library preparation was by the immunoSEQ multiplex PCR assay. The clones in this table, taken by TCRdb from immuneACCESS, are in-frame only. Not every clone is retained; where verified, under half of the shortfall comes from an unresolved V gene, and the cause of the rest is unknown. The sample data list approximately 25,000 clones, and approximately 86% of these were observed just once. 1.1% of the sample lies in the top ten. Sequencing used CD45RA- memory CD4+ T cells from PBMCs. The sample's cell subset or site label is to be understood as: memory T cells sorted ex vivo from peripheral blood. The receptors originated from a human donor with narcolepsy.

The chain has TRBV12-5 and TRBJ1-1, with 8 bases aligning to TRBD1. Germline-derived CDR1 and CDR2 are LGHNT and FRNRAP. CDR3 length: 13 amino acids. J gave up 8 bases and V 6 bases, and 8 bases lay outside the gene matches. The CDR3 DNA follows: TGTGCTAGTGGAAAAAAGGCAGGGGGCGAAGCTTTCTTT. Translation: CASGKKAGGEAFF. The full variable domain, rest sourced from reference TRBV12-5 and TRBJ1-1, is DARVTQTPRHKVTEMGQEVTMRCQPILGHNTVFWYRQTMMQGLELLAYFRNRAPLDDSGMPKDRFSAEMPDATLATLKIQPSEPRDSAVYFCASGKKAGGEAFFGQGTRLTVV.

The rearrangement joins TRBV15 to TRBJ1-2; TRBD1 might be the D (5 bases). Germline-derived CDR1 and CDR2 are LNHNV and YYDKDF (reference sequence). This CDR3 comprises 14 residues. V lost 0 bases, J lost 7 bases, and 12 bases lay in between. The CDR3 region has the DNA TGTGCCACCAGCAGAGATGCTGGGGGGTTTGGCTACACCTTC. Amino acids: CATSRDAGGFGYTF.

V gene TRBV6-5 combines with J gene TRBJ2-1, with D unresolved. Germline V gives CDR1 MNHEY, CDR2 SVGAGI. This CDR3 has 16 amino acids. The germline V and J ends were trimmed by 2 bases and 0 bases, with 11 bases remaining between them. The CDR3 bases are TGTGCCAGCAGTTACAATATGTACGTCTCCTACAATGAGCAGTTCTTC. Encoded protein: CASSYNMYVSYNEQFF.

The chain has TRBV5-1 and TRBJ2-3; the D gene is possibly TRBD1 (5 bases). Trimming removed 4 bases at V and 1 base at J, with 13 bases between. Germline V gives CDR1 SGHRS, CDR2 YFSETQ. CDR3 size: 15 residues. CDR3: CASSPRWGGTDTQYF. The CDR3, as DNA: TGCGCCAGCAGCCCACGTTGGGGCGGCACAGATACGCAGTATTTT.

The CDR3 DNA is TGTGCCAGCAGTTTTACAGGGGACAATTCACCCCTCCACTTT. It yields the protein CASSFTGDNSPLHF. The chain combines TRBV6-5 with TRBJ1-6, with 7 bases identical to TRBD1. From germline, CDR1 is MNHEY and CDR2 SVGAGI. V was clipped by 4 bases and J by 7 bases; unmatched bases: 4. This CDR3 is 14 amino acids long.

This clone was recorded a few times. The chain recombines TRBV5-1 with TRBJ2-3; unclear D gene. V shed 2 bases and J shed 4 bases, with 2 bases lying between them. The CDR3 has 11 amino acids. Per germline, CDR1 SGHRS and CDR2 YFSETQ. The CDR3 region has the DNA TGCGCCAGCAGCTTTGCAGATACGCAGTATTTT. Amino acids: CASSFADTQYF.

The chain combines TRBV11-2 with TRBJ2-7; TRBD1 or TRBD2 may be the D gene (6 bases each). The germline V gene encodes CDR1 SGHAT and CDR2 FQNNGV. Trimming cost V 1 base and J 6 bases, with 13 bases left between them. The CDR3 loop spans 14 amino acids. CDR3 residues: CASSLVIRGGEQYF. The CDR3 DNA is TGTGCCAGCAGCTTAGTTATCAGGGGAGGCGAGCAGTACTTC.

The rearrangement uses TRBV6-1 and TRBJ2-5, with 10 bases fitting TRBD2. The CDR3 runs 14 residues. Germline V gives CDR1 MNHNS, CDR2 SASEGT. The V gene end was trimmed by 8 bases and the J gene end by 0 bases; junction bases not matched to a gene: 3. The CDR3: CASRLAGHQETQYF. The CDR3 DNA reads TGTGCCAGCCGACTAGCGGGTCACCAAGAGACCCAGTACTTC.

CDR3 in DNA: TGCGCCAGCAGTTCCTCGGGACAGGCCTCCGAGACCCAGTACTTC. Translation gives CASSSSGQASETQYF. The chain combines TRBV5-1 with TRBJ2-5; 8 positions agree with TRBD1. CDR1 and CDR2 from the germline V gene are SGHRS and YFSETQ. The CDR3 runs to 15 residues. The V gene end was trimmed by 5 bases and the J gene end by 5 bases; junction bases not matched to a gene: 11.

J is TRBJ2-5 and V is TRBV7-2; weak D call: TRBD2 (6 bases). CDR3 length equals 16 residues. The V and J ends lost 0 bases and 5 bases respectively, with 16 bases between them. The germline CDR1 and CDR2 sequences are SGHTA and FQGNSA. The CDR3 region has the DNA TGTGCCAGCAGCTTAGCGGGAAGACTAGTGCGGGAGACCCAGTACTTC. This translates into CASSLAGRLVRETQYF.

This clone appeared a few times. The chain employs TRBV5-1 and TRBJ2-3; a possible D gene is TRBD2 (5 bases). The V gene's germline CDR1 is SGHRS and CDR2 YFSETQ. The CDR3 totals 15 residues. The V end lost 7 bases, the J end lost 0 bases, and 15 bases lay between the germline ends. In nucleotides, the CDR3 is TGCGCCAGCCGCGCGGACTCTTTTAGCACAGATACGCAGTATTTT. Protein product: CASRADSFSTDTQYF.

The gene calls are TRBV5-5 and TRBJ1-1; TRBD1 matches 9 bases. Germline loops: CDR1 SGHKS, CDR2 YYEKEE (reference sequence). CDR3 length: 14 amino acids. V lost 3 bases, J lost 4 bases, and 4 bases stayed unmatched. The CDR3: CASSWGTGSTEAFF. The CDR3 DNA reads as TGTGCCAGCAGCTGGGGGACAGGGAGCACTGAAGCTTTCTTT.

The CDR3 nucleotides are TGTGCCAGCAGTGAGGGACCATGGGGGTATGGCTACACCTTC. Amino acid sequence: CASSEGPWGYGYTF. V usage is TRBV6-1 and J usage is TRBJ1-2; a possible D gene is TRBD1 (5 bases). CDR1 is MNHNS, CDR2 SASEGT, per germline. The CDR3 extends over 14 amino acids. Between the trimmed V and J ends, which lost 3 bases and 5 bases, there was a span of 13 bases.

This chain connects TRBV2 to TRBJ1-2; 8 nucleotides align to TRBD1. The germline V gene encodes CDR1 SNHLY and CDR2 FYNNEI. V dropped 5 bases and J dropped 2; count of bases not matched to a gene: 10. CDR3 length equals 16 residues. CDR3 loop: CASSKLGQGPNYGYTF. The CDR3 DNA reads as TGTGCCAGCAGTAAACTCGGACAGGGCCCGAACTATGGCTACACCTTC.

V usage is TRBV9 and J usage is TRBJ2-5, with D tentatively TRBD1 (6 bases). Germline CDR1 is SGDLS and CDR2 is YYNGEE. Trimming removed 0 bases from V and 5 bases from J, with 14 bases in between. The CDR3 has 15 amino acids. In DNA, the CDR3 is TGTGCCAGCAGCGTAGGGGCAGGGGAGTTGGAGACCCAGTACTTC. Translation gives CASSVGAGELETQYF.

This sequence joins TRBV6-5 and TRBJ2-2; no definite D call. Germline V CDR1 and CDR2: MNHEY, SVGAGI. CDR3 length equals 13 residues. V was shortened by 6 bases and J by 1 base, with 6 bases between the two germline ends. The CDR3 loop reads CASRTGNTGELFF. Here the CDR3 DNA reads TGTGCCAGCAGAACCGGGAACACCGGGGAGCTGTTTTTT.